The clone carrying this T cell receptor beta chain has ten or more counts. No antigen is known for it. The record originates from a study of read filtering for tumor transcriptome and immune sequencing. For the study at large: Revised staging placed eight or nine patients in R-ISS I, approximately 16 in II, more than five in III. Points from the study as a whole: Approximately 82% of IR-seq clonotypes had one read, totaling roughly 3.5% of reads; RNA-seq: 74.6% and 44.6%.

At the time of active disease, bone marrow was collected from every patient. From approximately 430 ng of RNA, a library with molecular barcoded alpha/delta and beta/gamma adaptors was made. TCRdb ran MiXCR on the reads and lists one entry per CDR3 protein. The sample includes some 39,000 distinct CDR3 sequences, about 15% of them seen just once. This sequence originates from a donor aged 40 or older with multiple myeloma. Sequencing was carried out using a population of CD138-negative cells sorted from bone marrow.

This chain's CDR3 is CASSQIMDYEQYF. The CDR3 DNA follows: TGCGCCAGCAGCCAAATCATGGACTACGAGCAGTACTTC. This sequence joins TRBV4-3 and TRBJ2-7; no clear D gene. The V and J ends lost 2 bases and 3 bases respectively, with 8 bases between them. The CDR3 covers 13 residues. Looked up from germline, CDR1 is LGHNA and CDR2 is YSLEER.